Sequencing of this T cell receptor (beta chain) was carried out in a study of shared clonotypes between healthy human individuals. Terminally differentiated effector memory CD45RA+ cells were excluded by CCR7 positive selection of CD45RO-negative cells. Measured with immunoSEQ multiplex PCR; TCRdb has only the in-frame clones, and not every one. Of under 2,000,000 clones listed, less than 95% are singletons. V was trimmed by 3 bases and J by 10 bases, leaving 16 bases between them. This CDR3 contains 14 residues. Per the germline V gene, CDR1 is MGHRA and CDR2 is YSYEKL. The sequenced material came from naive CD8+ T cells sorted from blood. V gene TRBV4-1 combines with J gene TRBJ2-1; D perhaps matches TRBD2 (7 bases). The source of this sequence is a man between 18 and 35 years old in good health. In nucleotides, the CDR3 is TGCGCCAGCAGCCACCCGAAGGGGGGGGGCGAGCAGTTCTTC. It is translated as CASSHPKGGGEQFF.